This TCR beta chain was identified in a study of blood T cell repertoires in COVID-19. About the study: Sites in the United States, Italy and Spain provided acute and convalescent COVID-19 samples.

Germline lookup yields CDR1 MNHEY and CDR2 SVGEGT. CDR3 size: 14 residues. V lost 6 bases and J lost 2; bases outside the gene matches: 4. Measured with immunoSEQ multiplex PCR; TCRdb has only the in-frame clones, and not every one. This sample has some 290,000 clones, with roughly 90% found just once. This clonotype was sampled from a middle-aged woman with acute COVID-19. What was sequenced was PBMCs or T cells enriched from blood (not recorded which). The chain combines TRBV6-2 or TRBV6-3 with TRBJ1-2; 9 bases match TRBD1. CDR3 in DNA: TGTGCCAGCAGCAATGGACAGGGGAACTATGGCTACACCTTC. It encodes CASSNGQGNYGYTF.